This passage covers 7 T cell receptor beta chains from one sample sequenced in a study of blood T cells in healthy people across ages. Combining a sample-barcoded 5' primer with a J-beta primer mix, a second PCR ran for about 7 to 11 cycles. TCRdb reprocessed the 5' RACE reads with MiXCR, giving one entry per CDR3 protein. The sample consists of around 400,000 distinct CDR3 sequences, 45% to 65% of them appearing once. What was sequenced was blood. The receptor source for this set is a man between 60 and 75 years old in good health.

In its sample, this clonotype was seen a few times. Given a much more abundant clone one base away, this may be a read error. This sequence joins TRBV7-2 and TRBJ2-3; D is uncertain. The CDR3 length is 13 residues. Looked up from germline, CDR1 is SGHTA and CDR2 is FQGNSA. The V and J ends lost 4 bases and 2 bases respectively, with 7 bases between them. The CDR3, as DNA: TGTGCCAGCAGCTGTCGCTCCACAGATACGCAGTATTTT. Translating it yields CASSCRSTDTQYF.

CDR3 protein: CASSQGPAPNEQYF. CDR3 bases: TGTGCCAGCAGCCAAGGCCCTGCTCCCAATGAGCAGTACTTC. The chain uses TRBV3-1 and TRBJ2-1; D not resolved. The J call may be in error: the DNA end matches TRBJ2-7 better. The CDR3 loop spans 14 amino acids. CDR1 and CDR2 (germline): LGHDT, YNNKEL (reference sequence).

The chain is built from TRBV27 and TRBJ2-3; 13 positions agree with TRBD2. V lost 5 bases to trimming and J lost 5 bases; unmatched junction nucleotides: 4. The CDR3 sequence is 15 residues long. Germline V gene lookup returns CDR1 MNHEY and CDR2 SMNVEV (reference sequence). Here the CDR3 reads CASSPRTSGGDTQYF. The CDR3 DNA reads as TGTGCCAGCAGTCCCCGGACTAGCGGGGGAGATACGCAGTATTTT.

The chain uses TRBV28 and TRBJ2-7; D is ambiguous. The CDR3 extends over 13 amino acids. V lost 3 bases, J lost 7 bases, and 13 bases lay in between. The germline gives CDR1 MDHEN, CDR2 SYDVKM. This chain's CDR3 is CASSLYPLGEQYF. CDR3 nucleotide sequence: TGTGCCAGCAGTTTGTATCCTCTGGGGGAGCAGTACTTC. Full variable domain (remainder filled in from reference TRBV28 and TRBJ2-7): DVKVTQSSRYLVKRTGEKVFLECVQDMDHENMFWYRQDPGLGLRLIYFSYDVKMKEKGDIPEGYSVSREKKERFSLILESASTNQTSMYLCASSLYPLGEQYFGPGTRLTVT.

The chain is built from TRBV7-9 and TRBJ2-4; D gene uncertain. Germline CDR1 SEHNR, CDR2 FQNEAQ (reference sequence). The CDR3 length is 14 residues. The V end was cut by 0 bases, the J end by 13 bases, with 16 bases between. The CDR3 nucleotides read TGTGCCAGCAGCTTAGCTGGTCTCTACAATGAGCAGTACTTC. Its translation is CASSLAGLYNEQYF.

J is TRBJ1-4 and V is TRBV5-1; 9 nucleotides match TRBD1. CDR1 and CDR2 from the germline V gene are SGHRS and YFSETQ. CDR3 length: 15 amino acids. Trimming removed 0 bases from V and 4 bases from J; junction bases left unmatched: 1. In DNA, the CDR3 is TGCGCCAGCAGCTTGGGGACAGGGGTTAATGAAAAACTGTTTTTT. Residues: CASSLGTGVNEKLFF.

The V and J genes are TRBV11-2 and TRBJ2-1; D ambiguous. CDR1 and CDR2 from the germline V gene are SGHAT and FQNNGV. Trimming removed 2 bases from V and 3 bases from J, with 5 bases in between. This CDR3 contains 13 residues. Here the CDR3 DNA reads TGTGCCAGCAGCTTATCTGACTACAATGAGCAGTTCTTC. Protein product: CASSLSDYNEQFF.